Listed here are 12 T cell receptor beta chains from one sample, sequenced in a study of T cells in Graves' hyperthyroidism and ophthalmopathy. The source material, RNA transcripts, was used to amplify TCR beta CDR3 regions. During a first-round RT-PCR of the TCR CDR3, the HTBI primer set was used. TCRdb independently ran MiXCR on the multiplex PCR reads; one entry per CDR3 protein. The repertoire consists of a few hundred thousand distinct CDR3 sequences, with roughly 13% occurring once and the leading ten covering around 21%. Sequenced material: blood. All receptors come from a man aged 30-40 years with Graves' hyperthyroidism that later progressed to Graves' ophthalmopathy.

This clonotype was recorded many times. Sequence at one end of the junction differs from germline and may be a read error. The CDR3 DNA reads TGTGCCAGCAGCTTGGGACTAGCGGGTAACACAGATACGCAGTATTTT. Translation gives CASSLGLAGNTDTQYF. The chain carries TRBV5-1 and TRBJ2-3, with 12 bases matching TRBD2. This CDR3 is 16 amino acids long. Germline V gene lookup returns CDR1 SGHRS and CDR2 YFSETQ.

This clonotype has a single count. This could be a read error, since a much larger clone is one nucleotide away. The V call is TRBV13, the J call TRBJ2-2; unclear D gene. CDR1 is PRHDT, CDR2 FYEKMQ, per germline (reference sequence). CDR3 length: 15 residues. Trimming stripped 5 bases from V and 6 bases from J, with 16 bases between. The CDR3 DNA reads TGTGCCAGCAGCCCCAGCGTGCTAGACGCCGGGGAGCTGTTTTTT. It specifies CASSPSVLDAGELFF.

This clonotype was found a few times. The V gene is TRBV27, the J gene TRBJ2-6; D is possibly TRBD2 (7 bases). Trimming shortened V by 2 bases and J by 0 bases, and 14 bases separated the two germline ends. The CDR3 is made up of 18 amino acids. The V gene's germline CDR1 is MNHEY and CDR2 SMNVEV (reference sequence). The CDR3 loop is CASSLRGGSSSGANVLTF. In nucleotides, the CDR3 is TGTGCCAGCAGTTTAAGGGGGGGATCTTCCTCTGGGGCCAACGTCCTGACTTTC.

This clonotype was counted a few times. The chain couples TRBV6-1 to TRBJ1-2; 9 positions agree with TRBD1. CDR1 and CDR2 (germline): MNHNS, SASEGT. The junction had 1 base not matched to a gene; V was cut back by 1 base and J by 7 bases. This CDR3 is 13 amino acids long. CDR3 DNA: TGTGCCAGCAGTGAAGACAGGGGGCTTGGCTACACCTTC. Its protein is CASSEDRGLGYTF.

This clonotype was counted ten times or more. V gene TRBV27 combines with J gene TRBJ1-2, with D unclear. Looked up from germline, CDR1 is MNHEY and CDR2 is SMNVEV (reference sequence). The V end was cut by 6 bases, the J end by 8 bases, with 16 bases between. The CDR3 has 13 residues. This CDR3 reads CASRPTGPQGYTF. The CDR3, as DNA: TGTGCCAGCAGACCCACCGGCCCTCAGGGCTACACCTTC.

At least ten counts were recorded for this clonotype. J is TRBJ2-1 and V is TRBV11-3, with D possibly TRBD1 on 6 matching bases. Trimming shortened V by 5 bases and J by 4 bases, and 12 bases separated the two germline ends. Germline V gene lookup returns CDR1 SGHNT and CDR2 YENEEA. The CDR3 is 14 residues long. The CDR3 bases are TGTGCCAGCAGCCCGGACAGAGGTTACAATGAGCAGTTCTTC. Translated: CASSPDRGYNEQFF.

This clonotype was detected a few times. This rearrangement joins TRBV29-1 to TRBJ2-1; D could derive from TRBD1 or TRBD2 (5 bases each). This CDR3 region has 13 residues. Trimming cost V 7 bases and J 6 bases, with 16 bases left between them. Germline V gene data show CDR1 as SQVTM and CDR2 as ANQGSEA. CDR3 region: CSGAGTTANEQFF. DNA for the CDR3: TGCAGCGGGGCCGGGACCACCGCCAATGAGCAGTTCTTC.

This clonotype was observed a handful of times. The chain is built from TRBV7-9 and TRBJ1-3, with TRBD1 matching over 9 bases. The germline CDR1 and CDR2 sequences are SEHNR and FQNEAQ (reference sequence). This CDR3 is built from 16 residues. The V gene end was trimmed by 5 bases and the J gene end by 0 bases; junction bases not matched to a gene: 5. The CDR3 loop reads CASSLGQGSSGNTIYF. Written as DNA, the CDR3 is TGTGCCAGCAGCCTGGGACAGGGAAGCTCTGGAAACACCATATATTTT.

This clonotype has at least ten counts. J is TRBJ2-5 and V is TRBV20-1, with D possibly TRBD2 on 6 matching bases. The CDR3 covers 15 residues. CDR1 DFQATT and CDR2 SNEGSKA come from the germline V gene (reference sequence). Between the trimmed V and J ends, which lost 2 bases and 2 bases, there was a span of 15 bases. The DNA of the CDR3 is TGCAGTGCTAGAATACGGGACTCCCTACAAGAGACCCAGTACTTC. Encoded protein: CSARIRDSLQETQYF.

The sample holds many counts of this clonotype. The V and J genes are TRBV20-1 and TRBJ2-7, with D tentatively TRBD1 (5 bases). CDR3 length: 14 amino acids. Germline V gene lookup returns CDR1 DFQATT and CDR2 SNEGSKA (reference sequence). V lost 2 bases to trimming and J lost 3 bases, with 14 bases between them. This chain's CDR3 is CSARNPRQFYEQYF. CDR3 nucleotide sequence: TGCAGTGCTAGAAACCCCAGACAGTTCTACGAGCAGTACTTC.

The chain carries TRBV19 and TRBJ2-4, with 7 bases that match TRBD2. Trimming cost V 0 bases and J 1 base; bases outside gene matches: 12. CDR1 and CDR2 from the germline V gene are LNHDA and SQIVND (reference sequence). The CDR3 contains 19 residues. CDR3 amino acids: CASSIDGRGTPLAKNIQYF. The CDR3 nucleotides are TGTGCCAGTAGTATAGACGGGCGGGGGACCCCTTTGGCCAAAAACATTCAGTACTTC.

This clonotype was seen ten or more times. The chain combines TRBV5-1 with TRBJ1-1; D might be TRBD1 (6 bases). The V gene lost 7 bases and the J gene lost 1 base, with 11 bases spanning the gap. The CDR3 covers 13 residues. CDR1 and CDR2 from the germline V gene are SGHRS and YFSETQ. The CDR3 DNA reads TGCGCCAGCCGGACAGCCCCGAACACTGAAGCTTTCTTT. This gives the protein CASRTAPNTEAFF.